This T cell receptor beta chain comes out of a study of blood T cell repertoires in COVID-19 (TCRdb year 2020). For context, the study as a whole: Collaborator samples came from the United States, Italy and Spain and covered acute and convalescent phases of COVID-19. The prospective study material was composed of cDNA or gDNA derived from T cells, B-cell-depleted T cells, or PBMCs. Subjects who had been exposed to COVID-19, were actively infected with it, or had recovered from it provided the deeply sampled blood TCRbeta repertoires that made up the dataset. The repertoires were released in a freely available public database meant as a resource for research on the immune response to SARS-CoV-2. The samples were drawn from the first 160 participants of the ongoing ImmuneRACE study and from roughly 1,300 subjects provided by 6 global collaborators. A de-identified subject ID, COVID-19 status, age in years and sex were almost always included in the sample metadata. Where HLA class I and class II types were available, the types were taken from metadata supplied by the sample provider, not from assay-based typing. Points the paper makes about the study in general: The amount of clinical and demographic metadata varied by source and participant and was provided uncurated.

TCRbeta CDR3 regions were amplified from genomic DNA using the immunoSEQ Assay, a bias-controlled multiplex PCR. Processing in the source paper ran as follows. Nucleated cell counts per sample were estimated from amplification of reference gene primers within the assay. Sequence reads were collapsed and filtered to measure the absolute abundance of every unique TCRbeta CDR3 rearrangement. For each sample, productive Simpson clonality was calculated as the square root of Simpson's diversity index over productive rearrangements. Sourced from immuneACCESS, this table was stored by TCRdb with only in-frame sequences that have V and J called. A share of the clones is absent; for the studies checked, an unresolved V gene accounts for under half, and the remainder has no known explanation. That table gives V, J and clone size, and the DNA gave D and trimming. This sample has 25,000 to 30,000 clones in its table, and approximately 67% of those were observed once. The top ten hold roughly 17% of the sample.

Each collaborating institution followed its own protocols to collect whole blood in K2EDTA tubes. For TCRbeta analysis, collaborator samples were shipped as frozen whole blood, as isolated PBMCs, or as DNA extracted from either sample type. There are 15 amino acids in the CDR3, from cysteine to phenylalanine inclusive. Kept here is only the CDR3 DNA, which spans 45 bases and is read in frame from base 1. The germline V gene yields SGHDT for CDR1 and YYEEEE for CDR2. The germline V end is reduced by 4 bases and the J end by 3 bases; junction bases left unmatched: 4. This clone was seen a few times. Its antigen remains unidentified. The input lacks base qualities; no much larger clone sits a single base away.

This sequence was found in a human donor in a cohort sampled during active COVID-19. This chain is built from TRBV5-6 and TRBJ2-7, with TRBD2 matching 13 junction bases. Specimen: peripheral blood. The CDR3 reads CASSGLAGELYEQYF. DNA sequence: TGTGCCAGCAGCGGACTAGCGGGAGAGCTCTACGAGCAGTACTTC. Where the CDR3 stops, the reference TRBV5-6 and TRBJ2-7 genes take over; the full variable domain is DAGVTQSPTHLIKTRGQQVTLRCSPKSGHDTVSWYQQALGQGPQFIFQYYEEEERQRGNFPDRFSGHQFPNYSSELNVNALLLGDSALYLCASSGLAGELYEQYFGPGTRLTVT.